The rows below give T cell receptor beta chains drawn from one sample of a study of blood T cell repertoires in COVID-19. Here immunoSEQ multiplex PCR was the method, and the copy in TCRdb shows in-frame clones only, minus some. The table includes around 50,000 clones, about 90% detected once. Sequencing was carried out using peripheral blood. The origin of the receptors is a human donor in a cohort sampled during active COVID-19. Both conserved end residues are part of each CDR3. Fields, in order: D gene, J gene, clone size, V gene, CDR3 DNA, CDR3 protein. A D gene is named only where the DNA matches it firmly. Clone size is shown for a subset of rows, as once, few, many or a class of expanded clone.

D: TRBD1
J: TRBJ1-5
size: .
V: TRBV29-1
DNA: TGCAGCGTTGTAGGGGACAGCCTTAATCAGCCCCAGCATTTT
CDR3: CSVVGDSLNQPQHF

D: TRBD1
J: TRBJ1-2
size: .
V: TRBV29-1
DNA: TGCAGCGTTTTGGCCAGGGGACAGCGCTATGGCTACACCTTC
CDR3: CSVLARGQRYGYTF

D: .
J: TRBJ2-3
size: .
V: TRBV12-3/TRBV12-4
DNA: TGTGCCAGCAGGTTAGCGGTGGAGGATACGCAGTATTTT
CDR3: CASRLAVEDTQYF

D: TRBD1
J: TRBJ1-2
size: .
V: TRBV7-9
DNA: TGTGCCAGCAGCTCAGGACAGGGGGCATATGGCTACACCTTC
CDR3: CASSSGQGAYGYTF

D: TRBD2
J: TRBJ2-5
size: once
V: TRBV9
DNA: TGTGCCAGCAGCGGACAAGCGGGAGGGTATAAAGAGACCCAGTACTTC
CDR3: CASSGQAGGYKETQYF

D: TRBD2
J: TRBJ2-3
size: .
V: TRBV5-1
DNA: TGCGCCAGCAGCTACGTAGCGGGAGTGAGCACAGATACGCAGTATTTT
CDR3: CASSYVAGVSTDTQYF

D: TRBD2
J: TRBJ2-3
size: .
V: TRBV5-6
DNA: TGTGCCAGCAGCTTCCCGACTAGCGGGCCAGATACGCAGTATTTT
CDR3: CASSFPTSGPDTQYF

D: .
J: TRBJ2-7
size: .
V: TRBV7-2
DNA: TGTGCCAGCAGCTTAGTTGTGTTGACTCTAAACTCCTACGAGCAGTACTTC
CDR3: CASSLVVLTLNSYEQYF

D: TRBD1
J: TRBJ2-5
size: .
V: TRBV27
DNA: TGTGCCAGCAGTTCTACAGGGACAGGGTTGGAGACCCAGTACTTC
CDR3: CASSSTGTGLETQYF

D: TRBD1
J: TRBJ2-3
size: once
V: TRBV19
DNA: TGTGCCAGTAGTATTAGTTGGGACAGGCTGAGCACAGATACGCAGTATTTT
CDR3: CASSISWDRLSTDTQYF

D: .
J: TRBJ1-4
size: .
V: TRBV5-1
DNA: TGCGCCAGCAGCTTACTCATGTCTGCAACTAATGAAAAACTGTTTTTT
CDR3: CASSLLMSATNEKLFF

D: TRBD2
J: TRBJ2-5
size: .
V: TRBV5-1
DNA: TGCGCCAGCAGCGTTAGCGGGGGGGAGACCCAGTACTTC
CDR3: CASSVSGGETQYF

D: TRBD1
J: TRBJ1-1
size: .
V: TRBV7-2
DNA: TGTGCCAGCAGCTTAGGGTCCCCCGCGCAGGGGGCAGGAGCTTTCTTT
CDR3: CASSLGSPAQGAGAFF

D: .
J: TRBJ2-1
size: .
V: TRBV5-4
DNA: TGTGCCAGCAGCTCCGGGACTGGTTCTTTGGGTGAGCAGTTCTTC
CDR3: CASSSGTGSLGEQFF

D: TRBD2
J: TRBJ2-4
size: .
V: TRBV18
DNA: TGTGCCAGCTCCCTGTACCGGACTAGCGGGGAGGGAAACATTCAGTACTTC
CDR3: CASSLYRTSGEGNIQYF

D: .
J: TRBJ1-4
size: .
V: TRBV18
DNA: TGTGCCAGCTCACCACTCACAGGGAATCGGAATGAAAAACTGTTTTTT
CDR3: CASSPLTGNRNEKLFF

D: TRBD1
J: TRBJ1-1
size: once
V: TRBV5-4
DNA: TGTGCCAGCAGCTTGGCAGGGGGATCTGAAGCTTTCTTT
CDR3: CASSLAGGSEAFF

D: TRBD1
J: TRBJ2-2
size: .
V: TRBV14
DNA: TGTGCCAGCACCCTACAGGGGACCGGGGAGCTGTTTTTT
CDR3: CASTLQGTGELFF

D: .
J: TRBJ2-7
size: .
V: TRBV10-3
DNA: TGTGCCATCAGGGACGGACAGGGAGGGTACGAGCAGTACTTC
CDR3: CAIRDGQGGYEQYF

D: .
J: TRBJ2-3
size: .
V: TRBV2
DNA: TGTGCCAGCAGTGGGGCGGGGATTGGATCCACAGATACGCAGTATTTT
CDR3: CASSGAGIGSTDTQYF

D: TRBD1
J: TRBJ2-3
size: .
V: TRBV11-2
DNA: TGTGCCAGCAGCTTGACAGGGGGCGAGGATACGCAGTATTTT
CDR3: CASSLTGGEDTQYF